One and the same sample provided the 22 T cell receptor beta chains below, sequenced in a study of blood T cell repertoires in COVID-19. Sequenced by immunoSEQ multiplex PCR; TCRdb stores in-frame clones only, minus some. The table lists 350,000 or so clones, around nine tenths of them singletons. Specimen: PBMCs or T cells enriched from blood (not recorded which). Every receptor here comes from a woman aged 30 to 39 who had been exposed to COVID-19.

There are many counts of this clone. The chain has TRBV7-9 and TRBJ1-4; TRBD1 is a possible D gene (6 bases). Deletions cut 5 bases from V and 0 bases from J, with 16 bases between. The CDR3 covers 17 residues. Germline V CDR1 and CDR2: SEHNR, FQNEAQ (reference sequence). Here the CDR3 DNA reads TGTGCCAGCAGCCCACAGGGTAGGACTGCAACTAATGAAAAACTGTTTTTT. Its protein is CASSPQGRTATNEKLFF.

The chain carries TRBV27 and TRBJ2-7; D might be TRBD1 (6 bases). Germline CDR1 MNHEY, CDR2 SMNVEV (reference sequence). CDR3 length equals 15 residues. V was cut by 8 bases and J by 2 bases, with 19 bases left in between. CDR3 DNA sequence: TGTGCCAGCTCTACACGACAGGCCCCAACCTACGAGCAGTACTTC. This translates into CASSTRQAPTYEQYF.

The CDR3 spells CSVGGLGNTIYF. The CDR3 DNA reads as TGCAGCGTGGGGGGGCTAGGAAACACCATATATTTT. The genes are TRBV29-1 and TRBJ1-3; D may be TRBD1 (6 bases). Germline CDR1 is SQVTM and CDR2 is ANQGSEA. V lost 6 bases and J 4 bases, leaving 10 bases between the germline ends. The CDR3 covers 12 residues.

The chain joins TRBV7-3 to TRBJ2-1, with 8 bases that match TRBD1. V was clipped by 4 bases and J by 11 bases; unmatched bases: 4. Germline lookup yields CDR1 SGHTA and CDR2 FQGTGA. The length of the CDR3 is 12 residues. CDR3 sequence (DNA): TGTGCCAGCAGCTCAAGGACAGGGAAGCAGTTCTTC. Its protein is CASSSRTGKQFF.

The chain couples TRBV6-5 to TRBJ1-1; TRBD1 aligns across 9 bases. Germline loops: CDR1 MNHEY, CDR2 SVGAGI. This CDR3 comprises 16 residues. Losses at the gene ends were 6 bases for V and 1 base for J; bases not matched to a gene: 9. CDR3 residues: CASSYLPGQGNTEAFF. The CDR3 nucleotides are TGTGCCAGCAGCTACCTTCCGGGACAGGGGAACACTGAAGCTTTCTTT.

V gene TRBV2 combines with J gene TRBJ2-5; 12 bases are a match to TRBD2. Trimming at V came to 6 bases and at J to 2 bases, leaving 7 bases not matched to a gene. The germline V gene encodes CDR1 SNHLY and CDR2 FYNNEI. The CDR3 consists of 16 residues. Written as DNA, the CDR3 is TGTGCCAGCAGCGGGACTAGCGGGTGGATTCAAGAGACCCAGTACTTC. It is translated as CASSGTSGWIQETQYF.

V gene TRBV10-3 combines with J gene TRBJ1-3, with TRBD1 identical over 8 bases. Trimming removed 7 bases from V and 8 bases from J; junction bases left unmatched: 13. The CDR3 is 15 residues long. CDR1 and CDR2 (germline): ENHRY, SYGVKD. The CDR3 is CAITKDRAGGDTIYF. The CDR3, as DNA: TGTGCCATCACCAAGGACAGGGCCGGGGGAGACACCATATATTTT.

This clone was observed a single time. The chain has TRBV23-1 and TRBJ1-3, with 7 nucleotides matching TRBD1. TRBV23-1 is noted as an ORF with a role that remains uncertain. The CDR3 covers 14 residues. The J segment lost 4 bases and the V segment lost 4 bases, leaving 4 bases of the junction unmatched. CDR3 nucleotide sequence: TGCGCCAGCAGTCGCCCGGGACAGGGAAACACCATATATTTT. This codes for CASSRPGQGNTIYF.

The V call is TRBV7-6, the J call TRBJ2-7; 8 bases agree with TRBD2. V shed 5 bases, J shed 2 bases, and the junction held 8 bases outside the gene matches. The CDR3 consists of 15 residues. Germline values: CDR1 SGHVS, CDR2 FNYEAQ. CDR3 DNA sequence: TGTGCCAGCAGCCCAACCAGCGGGAGCCCCTACGAGCAGTACTTC. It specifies CASSPTSGSPYEQYF.

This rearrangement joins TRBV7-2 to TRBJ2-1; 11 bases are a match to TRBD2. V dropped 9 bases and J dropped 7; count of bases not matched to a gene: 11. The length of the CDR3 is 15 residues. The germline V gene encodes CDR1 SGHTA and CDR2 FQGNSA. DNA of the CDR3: TGTGCCAGAGGGGATAGCGGGAGGGCCTTTAATGAGCAGTTCTTC. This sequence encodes CARGDSGRAFNEQFF.

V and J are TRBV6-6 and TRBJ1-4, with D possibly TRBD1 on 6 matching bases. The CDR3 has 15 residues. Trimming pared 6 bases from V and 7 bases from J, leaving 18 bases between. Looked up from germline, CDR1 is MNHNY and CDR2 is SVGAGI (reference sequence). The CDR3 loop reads CASSYPGGGGEKLFF. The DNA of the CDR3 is TGTGCCAGCAGCTACCCTGGCGGGGGCGGTGAAAAACTGTTTTTT.

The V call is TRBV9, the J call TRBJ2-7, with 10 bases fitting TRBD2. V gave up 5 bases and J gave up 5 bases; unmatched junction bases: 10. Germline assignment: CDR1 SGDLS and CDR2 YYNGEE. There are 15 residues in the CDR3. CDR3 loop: CASSRPGLANNEQYF. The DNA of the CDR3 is TGTGCCAGCAGTAGACCGGGACTAGCGAACAACGAGCAGTACTTC.

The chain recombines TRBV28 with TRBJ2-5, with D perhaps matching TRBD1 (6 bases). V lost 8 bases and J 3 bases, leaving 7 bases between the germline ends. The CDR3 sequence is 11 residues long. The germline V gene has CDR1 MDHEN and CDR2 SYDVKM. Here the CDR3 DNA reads TGTGCCAGCGCAGGGGAAGAGACCCAGTACTTC. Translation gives CASAGEETQYF. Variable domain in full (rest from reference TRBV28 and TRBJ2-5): DVKVTQSSRYLVKRTGEKVFLECVQDMDHENMFWYRQDPGLGLRLIYFSYDVKMKEKGDIPEGYSVSREKKERFSLILESASTNQTSMYLCASAGEETQYFGPGTRLLVL.

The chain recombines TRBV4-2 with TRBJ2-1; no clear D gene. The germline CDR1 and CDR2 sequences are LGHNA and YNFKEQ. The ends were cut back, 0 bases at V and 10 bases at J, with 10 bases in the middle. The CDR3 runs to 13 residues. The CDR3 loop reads CASSQETGLEQFF. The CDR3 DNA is TGTGCCAGCAGCCAAGAAACGGGTCTGGAGCAGTTCTTC.

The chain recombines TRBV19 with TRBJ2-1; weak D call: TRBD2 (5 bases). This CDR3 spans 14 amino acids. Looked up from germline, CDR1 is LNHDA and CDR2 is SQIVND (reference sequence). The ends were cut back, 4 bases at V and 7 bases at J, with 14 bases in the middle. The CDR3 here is CASSTPGGLNEQFF. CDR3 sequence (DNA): TGTGCCAGTAGTACACCCGGAGGTTTGAATGAGCAGTTCTTC. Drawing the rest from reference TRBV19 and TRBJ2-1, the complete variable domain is DGGITQSPKYLFRKEGQNVTLSCEQNLNHDAMYWYRQDPGQGLRLIYYSQIVNDFQKGDIAEGYSVSREKKESFPLTVTSAQKNPTAFYLCASSTPGGLNEQFFGPGTRLTVL.

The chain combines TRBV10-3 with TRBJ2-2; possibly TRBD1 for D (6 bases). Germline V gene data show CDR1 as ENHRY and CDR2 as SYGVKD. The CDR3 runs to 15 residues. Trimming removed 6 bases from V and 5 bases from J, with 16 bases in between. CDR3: CAIRALQGETGELFF. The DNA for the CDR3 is TGTGCCATCAGGGCGCTACAGGGAGAAACCGGGGAGCTGTTTTTT.

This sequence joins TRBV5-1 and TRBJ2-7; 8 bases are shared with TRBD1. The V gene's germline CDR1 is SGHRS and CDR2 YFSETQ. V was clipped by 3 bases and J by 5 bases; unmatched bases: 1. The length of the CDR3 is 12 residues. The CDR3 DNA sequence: TGCGCCAGCAGCTCGACAGGGGACGAGCAGTACTTC. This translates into CASSSTGDEQYF.

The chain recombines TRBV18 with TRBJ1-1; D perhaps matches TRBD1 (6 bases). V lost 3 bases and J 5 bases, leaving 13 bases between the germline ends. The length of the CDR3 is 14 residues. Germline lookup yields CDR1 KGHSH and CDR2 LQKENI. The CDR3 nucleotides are TGTGCCAGCTCACCTTGGAGGGGGGGAACTGAAGCTTTCTTT. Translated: CASSPWRGGTEAFF.

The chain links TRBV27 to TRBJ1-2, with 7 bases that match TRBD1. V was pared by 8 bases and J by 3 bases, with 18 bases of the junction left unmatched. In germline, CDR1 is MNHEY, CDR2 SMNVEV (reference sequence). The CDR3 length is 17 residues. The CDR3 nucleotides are TGTGCCAGCTTCAACCCCTCCGGGACAGCAGTCGACTATGGCTACACCTTC. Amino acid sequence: CASFNPSGTAVDYGYTF.

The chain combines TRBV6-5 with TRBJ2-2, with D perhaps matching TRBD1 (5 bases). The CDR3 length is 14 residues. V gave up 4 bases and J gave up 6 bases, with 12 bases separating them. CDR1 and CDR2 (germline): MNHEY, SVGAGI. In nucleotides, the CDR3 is TGTGCCAGCAGTTTCCAGGGTTTGGCCGGGGAGCTGTTTTTT. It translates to CASSFQGLAGELFF.

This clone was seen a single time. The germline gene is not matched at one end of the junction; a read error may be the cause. The CDR3 sequence is CASSHMTSSHNEQFF. The CDR3 nucleotides are TGTGCCAGCAGCCACATGACTAGCTCCCACAATGAGCAGTTCTTC. The chain uses TRBV7-6 and TRBJ2-1; TRBD2 matches at 7 bases. From germline, CDR1 is SGHVS and CDR2 FNYEAQ. The CDR3 totals 15 residues.

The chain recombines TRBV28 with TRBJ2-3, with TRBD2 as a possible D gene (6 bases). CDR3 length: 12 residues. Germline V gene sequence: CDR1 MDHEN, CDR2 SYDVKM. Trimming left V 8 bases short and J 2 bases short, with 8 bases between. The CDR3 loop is CASGTLTDTQYF. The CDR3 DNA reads TGTGCCAGCGGGACTCTCACAGATACGCAGTATTTT.